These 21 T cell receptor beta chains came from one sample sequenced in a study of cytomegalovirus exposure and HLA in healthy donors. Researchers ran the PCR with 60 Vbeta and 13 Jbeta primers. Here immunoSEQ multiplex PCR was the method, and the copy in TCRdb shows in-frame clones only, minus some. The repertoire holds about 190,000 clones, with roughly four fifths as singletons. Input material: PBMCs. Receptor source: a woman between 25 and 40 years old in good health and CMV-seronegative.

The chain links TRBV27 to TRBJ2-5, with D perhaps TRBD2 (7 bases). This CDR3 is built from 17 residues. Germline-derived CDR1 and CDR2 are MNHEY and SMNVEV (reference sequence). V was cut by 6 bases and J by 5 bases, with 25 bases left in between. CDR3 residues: CASRPLQDGGRGETQYF. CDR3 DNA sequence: TGTGCCAGCAGACCCTTACAAGACGGGGGGCGAGGTGAGACCCAGTACTTC.

The CDR3 nucleotides are TGTGCCAGCAGCTTCGGCCCCAGGGTGGGGAATCAGCCCCAGCATTTT. Translation: CASSFGPRVGNQPQHF. J is TRBJ1-5 and V is TRBV5-6; perhaps TRBD1 as D (5 bases). Germline V gene data show CDR1 as SGHDT and CDR2 as YYEEEE. This CDR3 has 16 amino acids. Trimming took 2 bases from V and 4 from J, leaving 16 bases between them.

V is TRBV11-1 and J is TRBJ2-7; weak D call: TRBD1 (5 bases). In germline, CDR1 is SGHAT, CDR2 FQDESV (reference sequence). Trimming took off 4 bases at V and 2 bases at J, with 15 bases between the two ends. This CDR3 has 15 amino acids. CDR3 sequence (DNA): TGTGCCAGCAGCTACACCAGGGCCACGGCCTACGAGCAGTACTTC. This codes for CASSYTRATAYEQYF.

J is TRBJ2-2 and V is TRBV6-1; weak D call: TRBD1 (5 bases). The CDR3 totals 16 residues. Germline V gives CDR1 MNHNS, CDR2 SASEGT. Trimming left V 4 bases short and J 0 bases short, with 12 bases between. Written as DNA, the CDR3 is TGTGCCAGCAGTGGGTGGGGCGGCGCGAACACCGGGGAGCTGTTTTTT. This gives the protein CASSGWGGANTGELFF.

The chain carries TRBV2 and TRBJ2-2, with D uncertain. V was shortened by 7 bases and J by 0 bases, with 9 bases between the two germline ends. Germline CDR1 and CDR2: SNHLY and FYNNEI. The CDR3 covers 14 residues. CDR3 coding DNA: TGTGCCAGCAAAGAGGTCGCGAACACCGGGGAGCTGTTTTTT. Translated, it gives CASKEVANTGELFF.

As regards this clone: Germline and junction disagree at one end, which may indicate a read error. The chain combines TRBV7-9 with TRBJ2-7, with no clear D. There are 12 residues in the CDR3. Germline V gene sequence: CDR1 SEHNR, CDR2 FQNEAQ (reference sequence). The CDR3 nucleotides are TGTTCCAGCAGCTTAATGAGTTCCGAGCAGTACTTC. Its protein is CSSSLMSSEQYF.

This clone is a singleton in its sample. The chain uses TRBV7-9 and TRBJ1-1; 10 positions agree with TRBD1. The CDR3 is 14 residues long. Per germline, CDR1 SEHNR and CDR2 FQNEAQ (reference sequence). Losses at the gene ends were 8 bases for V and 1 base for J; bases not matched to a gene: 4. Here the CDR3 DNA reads TGTGCCAGCGGCCGGGACAGGGGGAACACTGAAGCTTTCTTT. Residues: CASGRDRGNTEAFF.

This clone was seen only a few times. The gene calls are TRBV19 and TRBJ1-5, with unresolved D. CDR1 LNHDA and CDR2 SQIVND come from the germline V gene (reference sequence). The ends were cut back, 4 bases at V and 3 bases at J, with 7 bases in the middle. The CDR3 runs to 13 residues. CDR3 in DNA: TGTGCCAGTAGTAGAGGGTTCAATCAGCCCCAGCATTTT. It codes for CASSRGFNQPQHF. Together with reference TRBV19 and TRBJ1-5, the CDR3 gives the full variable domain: DGGITQSPKYLFRKEGQNVTLSCEQNLNHDAMYWYRQDPGQGLRLIYYSQIVNDFQKGDIAEGYSVSREKKESFPLTVTSAQKNPTAFYLCASSRGFNQPQHFGDGTRLSIL.

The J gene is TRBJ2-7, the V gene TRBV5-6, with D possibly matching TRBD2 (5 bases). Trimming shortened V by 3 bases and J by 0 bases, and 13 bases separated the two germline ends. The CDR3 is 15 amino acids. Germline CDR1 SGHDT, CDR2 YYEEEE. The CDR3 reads CASSWLALSSYEQYF. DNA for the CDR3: TGTGCCAGCAGCTGGTTAGCGCTTAGCTCCTACGAGCAGTACTTC.

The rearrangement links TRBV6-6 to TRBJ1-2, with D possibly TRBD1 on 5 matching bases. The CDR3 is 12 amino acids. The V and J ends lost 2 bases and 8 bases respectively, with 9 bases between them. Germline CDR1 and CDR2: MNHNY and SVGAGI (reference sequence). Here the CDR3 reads CASSYVGGGYTF. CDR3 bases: TGTGCCAGCAGTTACGTGGGGGGAGGCTACACCTTC.

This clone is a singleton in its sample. CDR3 coding DNA: TGTGCCACCAGCACACAAAACAGGGATCAGCCCCAGCATTTT. This encodes CATSTQNRDQPQHF. V gene TRBV15 combines with J gene TRBJ1-5, with D maybe TRBD1 (6 bases). CDR1 LNHNV and CDR2 YYDKDF come from the germline V gene (reference sequence). V lost 4 bases to trimming and J lost 5 bases, with 12 bases between them. This CDR3 is 14 amino acids long. The full variable domain, in which reference TRBV15 and TRBJ1-5 provide the parts outside the CDR3, is DAMVIQNPRYQVTQFGKPVTLSCSQTLNHNVMYWYQQKSSQAPKLLFHYYDKDFNNEADTPDNFQSRRPNTSFCFLDIRSPGLGDTAMYLCATSTQNRDQPQHFGDGTRLSIL.

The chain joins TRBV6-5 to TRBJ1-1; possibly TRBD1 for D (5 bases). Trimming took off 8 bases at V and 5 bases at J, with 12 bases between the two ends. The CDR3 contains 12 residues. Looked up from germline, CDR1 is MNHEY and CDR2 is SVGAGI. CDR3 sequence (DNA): TGTGCCAGCTCAACGGGGGGGACTGAAGCTTTCTTT. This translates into CASSTGGTEAFF.

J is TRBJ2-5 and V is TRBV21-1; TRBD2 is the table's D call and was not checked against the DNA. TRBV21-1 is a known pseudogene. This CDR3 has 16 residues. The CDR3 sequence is CASNRASGGALETQYF. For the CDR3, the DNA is TGTGCCAGCAATAGGGCTAGCGGGGGGGCCTTAGAGACCCAGTACTTC.

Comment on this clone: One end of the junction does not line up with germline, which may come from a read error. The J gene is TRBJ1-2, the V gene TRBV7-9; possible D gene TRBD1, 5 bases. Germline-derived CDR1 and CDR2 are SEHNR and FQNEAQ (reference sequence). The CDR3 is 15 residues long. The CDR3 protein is CSSSLASTGFYGYTF. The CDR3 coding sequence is TGTTCCAGCAGCTTAGCTTCAACAGGTTTCTATGGCTACACCTTC.

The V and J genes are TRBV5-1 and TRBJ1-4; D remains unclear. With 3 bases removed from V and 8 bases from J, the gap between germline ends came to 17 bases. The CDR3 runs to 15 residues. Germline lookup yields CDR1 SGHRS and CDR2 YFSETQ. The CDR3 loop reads CASSSPGSEGEKLFF. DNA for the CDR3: TGCGCCAGCAGCTCACCGGGCTCCGAGGGAGAAAAACTGTTTTTT.

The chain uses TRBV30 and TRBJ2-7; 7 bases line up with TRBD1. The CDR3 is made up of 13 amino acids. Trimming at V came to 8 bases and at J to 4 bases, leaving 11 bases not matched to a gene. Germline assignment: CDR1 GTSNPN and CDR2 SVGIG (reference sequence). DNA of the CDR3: TGTGCCCTAATGAGGGGGCGACGGTACGAGCAGTACTTC. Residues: CALMRGRRYEQYF.

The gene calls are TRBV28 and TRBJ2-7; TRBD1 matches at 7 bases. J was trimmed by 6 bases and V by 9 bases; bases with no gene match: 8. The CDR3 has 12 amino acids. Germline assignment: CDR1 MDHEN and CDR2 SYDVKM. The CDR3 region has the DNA TGTGCCAGTACGACAGGGATCCGCGAGCAGTACTTC. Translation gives CASTTGIREQYF.

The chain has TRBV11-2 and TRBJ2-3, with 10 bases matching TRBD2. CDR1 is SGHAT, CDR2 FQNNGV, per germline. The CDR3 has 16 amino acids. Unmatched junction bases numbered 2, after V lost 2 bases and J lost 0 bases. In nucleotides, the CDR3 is TGTGCCAGCAGCTTAACAGCGGGAGGGAGCACAGATACGCAGTATTTT. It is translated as CASSLTAGGSTDTQYF. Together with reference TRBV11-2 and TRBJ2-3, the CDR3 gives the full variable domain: EAGVAQSPRYKIIEKRQSVAFWCNPISGHATLYWYQQILGQGPKLLIQFQNNGVVDDSQLPKDRFSAERLKGVDSTLKIQPAKLEDSAVYLCASSLTAGGSTDTQYFGPGTRLTVL.

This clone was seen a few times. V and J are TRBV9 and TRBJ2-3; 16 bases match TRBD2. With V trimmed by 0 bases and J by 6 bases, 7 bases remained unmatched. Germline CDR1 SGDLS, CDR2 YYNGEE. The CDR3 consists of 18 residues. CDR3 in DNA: TGTGCCAGCAGCGTAGAATTTGGGACTAGCGGGGGGGCGGATACGCAGTATTTT. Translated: CASSVEFGTSGGADTQYF. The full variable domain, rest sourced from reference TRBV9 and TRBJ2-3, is DSGVTQTPKHLITATGQRVTLRCSPRSGDLSVYWYQQSLDQGLQFLIQYYNGEERAKGNILERFSAQQFPDLHSELNLSSLELGDSALYFCASSVEFGTSGGADTQYFGPGTRLTVL.

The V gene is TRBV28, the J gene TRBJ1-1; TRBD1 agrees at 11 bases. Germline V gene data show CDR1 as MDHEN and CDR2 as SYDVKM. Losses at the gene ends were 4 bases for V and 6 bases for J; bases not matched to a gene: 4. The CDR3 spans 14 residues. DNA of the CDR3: TGTGCCAGCAGTTCGGACAGGGGGCGCCCTGAAGCTTTCTTT. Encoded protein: CASSSDRGRPEAFF.

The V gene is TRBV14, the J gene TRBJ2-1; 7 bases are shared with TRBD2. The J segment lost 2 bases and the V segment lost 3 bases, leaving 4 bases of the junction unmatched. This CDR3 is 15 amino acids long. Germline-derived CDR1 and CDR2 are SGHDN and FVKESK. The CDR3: CASSHTGTTYNEQFF. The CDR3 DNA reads TGTGCCAGCAGCCATACCGGGACTACCTACAATGAGCAGTTCTTC.